Below are 28 T cell receptor beta chains sequenced from a single sample in a study of CD8+ T cells in alopecia areata. Treatment indicated: oral pan-JAK inhibitor, 5-10 mg twice daily. Sampling of alopecia areata patients yielded lesional scalp punch biopsies as well as peripheral blood. RNA was isolated and reverse transcribed to cDNA, the sequencing template. Produced via immunoSEQ multiplex PCR; TCRdb's table is partial and in-frame only. The table includes roughly 6,600 clones, 65% to 75% detected once. The sample consisted of skin, taken at week 4, from a patient treated with tofacitinib. These receptors all stem from a human donor with alopecia areata.

The rearrangement joins TRBV5-1 to TRBJ1-4; tentative D call: TRBD1 (5 bases). Germline CDR1 is SGHRS and CDR2 is YFSETQ. The V end was cut by 2 bases, the J end by 8 bases, with 13 bases between. CDR3 length: 14 amino acids. The CDR3 sequence is CASSFDQGYEKLFF. CDR3 bases: TGCGCCAGCAGCTTTGACCAGGGATACGAAAAACTGTTTTTT.

V gene TRBV19 combines with J gene TRBJ1-1, with a weak D call TRBD1 (5 bases). The CDR3 totals 14 residues. The germline V gene encodes CDR1 LNHDA and CDR2 SQIVND (reference sequence). Trimming left V 5 bases short and J 8 bases short, with 18 bases between. The CDR3 protein is CASSSHGTGEEAFF. The CDR3, as DNA: TGTGCCAGTAGTTCCCACGGGACGGGGGAGGAAGCTTTCTTT.

The chain joins TRBV14 to TRBJ2-1; TRBD2 aligns across 10 bases. Losses at the gene ends were 0 bases for V and 15 bases for J; bases not matched to a gene: 5. Germline CDR1 and CDR2: SGHDN and FVKESK. The CDR3 extends over 13 amino acids. CDR3 amino acids: CASSQDLEREGFF. The CDR3 DNA reads TGTGCCAGCAGCCAAGATCTCGAGCGGGAGGGGTTCTTC.

The V call is TRBV7-9, the J call TRBJ1-1; TRBD1 agrees at 7 bases. CDR3 size: 16 residues. The V segment lost 0 bases and the J segment 4 bases; nucleotides outside the gene matches: 8. Germline values: CDR1 SEHNR, CDR2 FQNEAQ (reference sequence). CDR3 loop: CASSLATGASPTEAFF. In DNA, the CDR3 is TGTGCCAGCAGCTTAGCTACAGGGGCCAGCCCCACTGAAGCTTTCTTT.

The gene calls are TRBV19 and TRBJ1-2; D gene uncertain. V was clipped by 6 bases and J by 4 bases, with 15 bases between them. Per germline, CDR1 LNHDA and CDR2 SQIVND (reference sequence). The CDR3 is 14 amino acids. The CDR3 sequence: CASSPTRSPYGYTF. CDR3 in DNA: TGTGCCAGTAGCCCCACCCGGAGCCCCTATGGCTACACCTTC.

The chain recombines TRBV5-4 with TRBJ2-5; TRBD1 is a possible D gene (6 bases). The CDR3 runs 18 residues. The V end was cut by 4 bases, the J end by 3 bases, with 25 bases between. Germline V gives CDR1 SGHNT, CDR2 YYREEE (reference sequence). The CDR3 spells CASSPLHQLDSGEETQYF. The CDR3 DNA follows: TGTGCCAGCAGCCCTCTTCACCAATTGGACTCAGGGGAAGAGACCCAGTACTTC.

This rearrangement joins TRBV7-9 to TRBJ1-2; possible D gene TRBD1, 6 bases. Deletions cut 3 bases from V and 0 bases from J, with 17 bases between. Germline V lookup: CDR1 SEHNR, CDR2 FQNEAQ (reference sequence). The CDR3 loop spans 17 amino acids. The CDR3 loop reads CASSLGRGPRANYGYTF. The CDR3 coding sequence is TGTGCCAGCAGCTTGGGCAGGGGACCACGGGCTAACTATGGCTACACCTTC.

Judged by abundance, this clone is large. The chain recombines TRBV9 with TRBJ2-2; D is uncertain. The germline CDR1 and CDR2 sequences are SGDLS and YYNGEE. This CDR3 spans 15 amino acids. V gave up 3 bases and J gave up 1 base, with 10 bases separating them. The CDR3 here is CASSAPLGNTGELFF. The CDR3 nucleotides are TGTGCCAGCAGCGCTCCCCTGGGGAACACCGGGGAGCTGTTTTTT.

The V gene is TRBV7-8, the J gene TRBJ1-1; 9 bases match TRBD1. J lost 3 bases, V lost 5 bases, and 19 bases had no gene match. Germline CDR1 reads SGHVS; CDR2 reads FQNEAQ. This CDR3 has 19 amino acids. CDR3 nucleotide sequence: TGTGCCAGCAGCCCCATCCTGGGACAGGGAGTCGGGGTGGACACTGAAGCTTTCTTT. Translation gives CASSPILGQGVGVDTEAFF. Full variable domain (outside the CDR3, taken from reference TRBV7-8 and TRBJ1-1): GAGVSQSPRYKVAKRGQDVALRCDPISGHVSLFWYQQALGQGPEFLTYFQNEAQLDKSGLPSDRFFAERPEGSVSTLKIQRTQQEDSAVYLCASSPILGQGVGVDTEAFFGQGTRLTVV.

This rearrangement joins TRBV11-2 to TRBJ2-7; TRBD1 matches at 9 bases. After removal of 2 bases from V and 3 bases from J, the junction contained 5 bases not matched to a gene. Per germline, CDR1 SGHAT and CDR2 FQNNGV. This CDR3 contains 15 residues. CDR3: CASSLLQTGGYEQYF. The CDR3 nucleotides are TGTGCCAGCAGCTTACTCCAGACAGGGGGCTACGAGCAGTACTTC. Full variable domain (rest looked up from reference TRBV11-2 and TRBJ2-7): EAGVAQSPRYKIIEKRQSVAFWCNPISGHATLYWYQQILGQGPKLLIQFQNNGVVDDSQLPKDRFSAERLKGVDSTLKIQPAKLEDSAVYLCASSLLQTGGYEQYFGPGTRLTVT.

The V and J genes are TRBV9 and TRBJ2-4; 7 positions match TRBD1. The CDR3 is 15 residues long. J was trimmed by 1 base and V by 4 bases; bases with no gene match: 5. CDR1 is SGDLS, CDR2 YYNGEE, per germline. Here the CDR3 DNA reads TGTGCCAGCAGCCCGACGACAGGGGCCAAAAACATTCAGTACTTC. This encodes CASSPTTGAKNIQYF.

The V call is TRBV6-1, the J call TRBJ2-2; D is unclear. V lost 4 bases and J 3 bases, leaving 12 bases between the germline ends. Germline V gene lookup returns CDR1 MNHNS and CDR2 SASEGT. The CDR3 covers 15 residues. This CDR3 is CASSVEESYTGELFF. The CDR3, as DNA: TGTGCCAGCAGTGTTGAGGAGTCGTACACCGGGGAGCTGTTTTTT.

In its sample, this clone was seen a few times. This chain joins TRBV6-6 and TRBJ2-5; D may match TRBD1 or TRBD2 (6 bases each). Germline V gene lookup returns CDR1 MNHNY and CDR2 SVGAGI (reference sequence). This CDR3 spans 14 amino acids. Trimming left V 6 bases short and J 10 bases short, with 21 bases between. Here the CDR3 DNA reads TGTGCCAGCAGCGAATACCGAGGGGGGCAGGGCCAGTACTTC. This encodes CASSEYRGGQGQYF.

In its sample, this clone was seen a few times. The J gene is TRBJ1-1, the V gene TRBV10-1; D remains ambiguous. Germline CDR1 reads WNHNN; CDR2 reads SYGVQD (reference sequence). The CDR3 covers 13 residues. Trimming took 0 bases from V and 10 from J, leaving 12 bases between them. Here the CDR3 DNA reads TGCGCCAGCAGTGAGTCGCGGGCGCGGGGAGCTTTCTTT. This gives the protein CASSESRARGAFF.

CDR3 nucleotides: TGCAGCGTTGGGCAGGGTGTTAGCACCGGGGAGCTGTTTTTT. This gives the protein CSVGQGVSTGELFF. The J gene is TRBJ2-2, the V gene TRBV29-1; possible D gene TRBD1, 5 bases. The CDR3 contains 14 residues. The V end was cut by 4 bases, the J end by 4 bases, with 13 bases between. Germline V gene lookup returns CDR1 SQVTM and CDR2 ANQGSEA.

In its sample, this clone was seen a few times. The V call is TRBV2, the J call TRBJ1-5; TRBD1 might be the D (6 bases). This CDR3 spans 14 amino acids. The germline V gene has CDR1 SNHLY and CDR2 FYNNEI. Trimming pared 2 bases from V and 7 bases from J, leaving 12 bases between. The CDR3 here is CASSEQGSGQPQHF. Here the CDR3 DNA reads TGTGCCAGCAGTGAACAGGGGTCTGGGCAGCCCCAGCATTTT.

A few counts support this clone. The V and J genes are TRBV7-8 and TRBJ2-1; maybe TRBD2 (7 bases). The CDR3 is 15 amino acids. Trimming removed 0 bases from V and 9 bases from J, with 15 bases in between. Germline lookup yields CDR1 SGHVS and CDR2 FQNEAQ. CDR3 amino acids: CASSLAMTAGAEQFF. The CDR3 DNA sequence: TGTGCCAGCAGCTTAGCGATGACGGCGGGGGCTGAGCAGTTCTTC.

The chain employs TRBV10-2 and TRBJ2-5; 7 positions agree with TRBD1. CDR1 and CDR2 (germline): WSHSY, SAAADI. The CDR3 sequence is 12 residues long. The V segment lost 3 bases and the J segment 13 bases; nucleotides outside the gene matches: 8. The DNA of the CDR3 is TGCGCCAGCAGTGACCGAGGACAGGATACGTACTTC. Its protein is CASSDRGQDTYF.

The rearrangement links TRBV19 to TRBJ2-3, with a tentative D call TRBD2 (6 bases). The germline V gene encodes CDR1 LNHDA and CDR2 SQIVND (reference sequence). This CDR3 is built from 13 residues. V lost 4 bases and J lost 10, with 15 bases in between. CDR3 sequence reads: CASSSALEGPQYF. CDR3 DNA sequence: TGTGCCAGTAGTAGCGCATTGGAGGGGCCGCAGTATTTT.

This chain links TRBV30 with TRBJ1-2; D gene uncertain. This CDR3 is built from 15 residues. V was trimmed by 2 bases and J by 0 bases, leaving 13 bases between them. The V gene's germline CDR1 is GTSNPN and CDR2 SVGIG (reference sequence). For the CDR3, the DNA is TGTGCCTGGAGTCATCGACGGATCACTAACTATGGCTACACCTTC. Amino acids: CAWSHRRITNYGYTF. The full variable domain, completed using reference TRBV30 and TRBJ1-2, is SQTIHQWPATLVQPVGSPLSLECTVEGTSNPNLYWYRQAAGRGLQLLFYSVGIGQISSEVPQNLSASRPQDRQFILSSKKLLLSDSGFYLCAWSHRRITNYGYTFGSGTRLTVV.

This clone occurred a few times. The rearrangement links TRBV6-4 to TRBJ2-1, with 10 bases aligning to TRBD2. CDR3 length: 15 residues. The germline CDR1 and CDR2 sequences are MRHNA and SNTAGT. With 4 bases clipped from V and 0 bases from J, the junction kept 0 bases outside the gene matches. CDR3 protein: CASSGTSGSYNEQFF. The DNA for the CDR3 is TGTGCCAGCAGTGGGACTAGCGGCTCCTACAATGAGCAGTTCTTC.

This chain joins TRBV21-1 and TRBJ1-4. TRBV21-1 is annotated as a pseudogene. This CDR3 comprises 17 residues. The CDR3 DNA reads as TGTGCCAGCAGTAGGGTAATAGCTACAAGGTATAATGAAAAACTGTTTTTT. It translates to CASSRVIATRYNEKLFF.

This clone was seen more than once but under ten times. V gene TRBV7-3 combines with J gene TRBJ2-2; no definite D call. V lost 0 bases and J lost 4, with 6 bases in between. Germline CDR1 is SGHTA and CDR2 is FQGTGA. The CDR3 is made up of 14 amino acids. DNA of the CDR3: TGTGCCAGCAGCTTAACGGGGTCCACCGGGGAGCTGTTTTTT. Protein product: CASSLTGSTGELFF.

The CDR3 DNA reads as TGCAGCGTTGTACCCAGAAACACTGAAGCTTTCTTT. Its protein product is CSVVPRNTEAFF. The chain employs TRBV29-1 and TRBJ1-1; D is undetermined. The CDR3 extends over 12 amino acids. CDR1 is SQVTM, CDR2 ANQGSEA, per germline. V was shortened by 4 bases and J by 2 bases, with 8 bases between the two germline ends.

The chain is built from TRBV5-1 and TRBJ2-1; 7 bases line up with TRBD2. The CDR3 is 16 amino acids. Trimming cost V 4 bases and J 6 bases; bases outside gene matches: 13. Per the germline V gene, CDR1 is SGHRS and CDR2 is YFSETQ. This CDR3 reads CASSPRERGSSNEQFF. The CDR3, as DNA: TGCGCCAGCAGCCCGAGGGAGCGCGGGAGTTCCAATGAGCAGTTCTTC.

In DNA form, the CDR3 reads TGTGCCATCAGTGAGGGGGACATAACGGATACGCAGTATTTT. Translated, it gives CAISEGDITDTQYF. V is TRBV10-3 and J is TRBJ2-3, with D possibly TRBD1 on 6 matching bases. V was cut by 2 bases and J by 6 bases, with 12 bases left in between. The CDR3 is made up of 14 amino acids. Germline V gives CDR1 ENHRY, CDR2 SYGVKD.

The rearrangement uses TRBV6-5 and TRBJ2-5; TRBD1 matches at 11 bases. The tail of the sequence fits TRBJ2-7 better, so the J call may be wrong. The CDR3 contains 16 residues. Germline CDR1 is MNHEY and CDR2 is SVGAGI. CDR3 region: CASSYSNRGTGGEQYF. The CDR3, as DNA: TGTGCCAGCAGTTACTCCAACCGCGGGACAGGGGGCGAGCAGTACTTC.

This sequence joins TRBV2 and TRBJ2-1; the D gene is possibly TRBD2 (5 bases). The germline V gene encodes CDR1 SNHLY and CDR2 FYNNEI. The CDR3 loop spans 11 amino acids. V lost 8 bases to trimming and J lost 10 bases, with 12 bases between them. The CDR3 loop is CASLAGGEQFF. The CDR3 coding sequence is TGTGCCAGCCTAGCAGGAGGCGAGCAGTTCTTC.